This T cell receptor (beta chain) derives from a study of blood T cells in healthy people across ages. Whole-study findings and limits: No one knew whether donors had CMV, which possibly confounded expanded clonotype changes.

Germline V gene lookup returns CDR1 SGHTA and CDR2 FQGTGA. The CDR3 length is 17 residues. Sample-barcoded 5' priming and a J-beta primer mix drove a second PCR of about 7 to 12 cycles. The authors tagged each cDNA molecule using a template-switch adaptor with 12 random nucleotides. There were at least 3 million CDR3-containing paired-end reads obtained from each sample. MiXCR, applied by TCRdb to the 5' RACE reads, yields one record per CDR3 protein. In the table there are about 1 million distinct CDR3 sequences, around 27% of which are singletons. This clonotype was observed a few times. Its specificity is unknown. One end of the junction is discordant with germline, which a read error may explain. This same sample was also part of a study on T cells of mothers and their children. This second study notes: Mothers gave over 8.5 million TCR beta CDR3 reads each, and children about 3 million each.

This sequence was found in a girl aged 2 to 10 in good health. The V call is TRBV7-3, the J call TRBJ2-5; D may match TRBD1 or TRBD2 (6 bases each). Source material: blood. Written as DNA, the CDR3 is TGCGCCAGCAGCCCCCCGGCCCGGGGGCTAGCAATGGAGACCCAGTACTTC. Translating it yields CASSPPARGLAMETQYF.